A selection of T cell receptor beta chains follows, all from one sample in a study of vaccination and CD4 T cells after COVID-19. TCRdb analysed the PCR reads with MiXCR anew, one entry per CDR3 protein. Seen here are under 11,000 distinct CDR3 sequences, 44% observed once, and the top ten hold 36%. The antigens these receptors bind are not known. Material: CD4+ T cells from blood, cultured in vitro. These receptors all come from a human donor who had recovered from COVID-19. Both conserved end residues are part of each CDR3. D genes are given only for firm matches. Size is omitted from some rows. Given values are once, few, many or a class for expanded clones.

d_call: TRBD1
v_call: TRBV2
j_call: TRBJ1-2
clone_size: NA
cdr3_aa: CASSEQYRGNYGYTF
cdr3_nt: TGTGCCAGCAGTGAGCAATACAGGGGCAACTATGGCTACACCTTC

d_call: NA
v_call: TRBV7-2
j_call: TRBJ1-3
clone_size: few
cdr3_aa: CASSLSSSGNTIYF
cdr3_nt: TGTGCCAGCAGCTTATCTAGCTCTGGAAACACCATATATTTT

d_call: TRBD2
v_call: TRBV2
j_call: TRBJ2-3
clone_size: few
cdr3_aa: CASSEGAGGTDTQYF
cdr3_nt: TGTGCCAGCAGTGAAGGGGCGGGGGGCACAGATACGCAGTATTTT

d_call: TRBD2
v_call: TRBV5-1
j_call: TRBJ2-3
clone_size: NA
cdr3_aa: CASSLALAASDTQYF
cdr3_nt: TGCGCCAGCAGCTTGGCCCTAGCGGCGTCAGATACGCAGTATTTT

d_call: NA
v_call: TRBV20-1
j_call: TRBJ2-1
clone_size: NA
cdr3_aa: CSVYPLSSDEQFF
cdr3_nt: TGCAGCGTCTACCCCCTTAGTAGCGATGAGCAGTTCTTC

d_call: NA
v_call: TRBV6-1
j_call: TRBJ2-3
clone_size: few
cdr3_aa: CASSASSPGTDTQYF
cdr3_nt: TGTGCCAGCAGTGCATCTAGCCCTGGGACAGATACGCAGTATTTT

d_call: TRBD1
v_call: TRBV19
j_call: TRBJ1-2
clone_size: few
cdr3_aa: CASRPGQSYGYTF
cdr3_nt: TGTGCCAGTAGACCGGGACAGTCTTATGGCTACACCTTC

d_call: TRBD1
v_call: TRBV2
j_call: TRBJ1-2
clone_size: NA
cdr3_aa: CASSVSPGQGNGYTF
cdr3_nt: TGTGCCAGCAGTGTTTCCCCGGGACAGGGTAATGGCTACACCTTC

d_call: NA
v_call: TRBV9
j_call: TRBJ1-5
clone_size: NA
cdr3_aa: CASSVEGGPQHF
cdr3_nt: TGTGCCAGCAGCGTAGAAGGAGGGCCCCAGCATTTT

d_call: NA
v_call: TRBV7-2
j_call: TRBJ1-3
clone_size: few
cdr3_aa: CASSPKGTGTGNTIYF
cdr3_nt: TGTGCCAGCAGCCCTAAGGGCACAGGGACAGGAAACACCATATATTTT

d_call: NA
v_call: TRBV11-1
j_call: TRBJ2-5
clone_size: few
cdr3_aa: CASTRGSGETQYF
cdr3_nt: TGTGCCAGCACCCGGGGGAGTGGTGAGACCCAGTACTTC

d_call: NA
v_call: TRBV6-1
j_call: TRBJ1-1
clone_size: large
cdr3_aa: CASWQVGWTEAFF
cdr3_nt: TGTGCCAGCTGGCAGGTGGGTTGGACTGAAGCTTTCTTT

d_call: TRBD1
v_call: TRBV27
j_call: TRBJ2-1
clone_size: NA
cdr3_aa: CASSPSRSRGQYEQFF
cdr3_nt: TGTGCCAGCAGCCCCAGCCGGAGCAGGGGGCAGTATGAGCAGTTCTTC

d_call: NA
v_call: TRBV29-1
j_call: TRBJ2-2
clone_size: NA
cdr3_aa: CSVGSNTGELFF
cdr3_nt: TGCAGCGTTGGATCGAACACCGGGGAGCTGTTTTTT

d_call: NA
v_call: TRBV5-1
j_call: TRBJ2-1
clone_size: NA
cdr3_aa: CASSFLSFSYNEQFF
cdr3_nt: TGCGCCAGCAGCTTCCTTTCCTTTTCCTACAATGAGCAGTTCTTC

d_call: TRBD1
v_call: TRBV7-8
j_call: TRBJ1-2
clone_size: NA
cdr3_aa: CASSLESDRGRRGGYTF
cdr3_nt: TGTGCCAGCAGCTTAGAGTCGGACAGGGGAAGACGGGGTGGCTACACCTTC

d_call: NA
v_call: TRBV21-1
j_call: TRBJ1-2
clone_size: few
cdr3_aa: CASSTRNYGYTF
cdr3_nt: TGTGCCAGCAGCACGAGGAACTATGGCTACACCTTC

d_call: TRBD1
v_call: TRBV7-8
j_call: TRBJ1-5
clone_size: NA
cdr3_aa: CASSPRTGLSNQPQHF
cdr3_nt: TGTGCCAGCAGCCCTAGGACAGGGTTGAGCAATCAGCCCCAGCATTTT

d_call: TRBD2
v_call: TRBV10-2
j_call: TRBJ2-3
clone_size: few
cdr3_aa: CASILGLAGESGTQYF
cdr3_nt: TGCGCCAGCATTCTTGGACTAGCGGGGGAATCGGGTACGCAGTATTTT

d_call: NA
v_call: TRBV15
j_call: TRBJ2-3
clone_size: NA
cdr3_aa: CATSRDRGGGTDTQYF
cdr3_nt: TGTGCCACCAGCAGAGATAGGGGTGGGGGCACAGATACGCAGTATTTT

d_call: NA
v_call: TRBV6-1
j_call: TRBJ1-4
clone_size: few
cdr3_aa: CASRYSWGGDEKLFF
cdr3_nt: TGTGCCAGCAGATATTCTTGGGGGGGCGATGAAAAACTGTTTTTT

d_call: NA
v_call: TRBV27
j_call: TRBJ1-2
clone_size: few
cdr3_aa: CASTGRPASGYTF
cdr3_nt: TGTGCCAGTACCGGACGTCCAGCCTCTGGCTACACCTTC

d_call: NA
v_call: TRBV10-2
j_call: TRBJ1-2
clone_size: NA
cdr3_aa: CASSQGNYGYTF
cdr3_nt: TGCGCCAGCAGCCAGGGTAACTATGGCTACACCTTC

d_call: TRBD2
v_call: TRBV7-9
j_call: TRBJ2-5
clone_size: NA
cdr3_aa: CASSLDSGRQETQYF
cdr3_nt: TGTGCCAGCAGCTTAGATAGCGGGAGACAAGAGACCCAGTACTTC

d_call: NA
v_call: TRBV7-9
j_call: TRBJ1-1
clone_size: NA
cdr3_aa: CASSLEGNTEAFF
cdr3_nt: TGTGCCAGCAGCTTAGAGGGGAACACTGAAGCTTTCTTT

d_call: NA
v_call: TRBV19
j_call: TRBJ1-5
clone_size: NA
cdr3_aa: CASSMRGRAQEPQHF
cdr3_nt: TGTGCCAGTAGTATGAGGGGCAGGGCCCAGGAGCCCCAGCATTTT

d_call: TRBD1
v_call: TRBV20-1
j_call: TRBJ1-2
clone_size: NA
cdr3_aa: CSARDSTGGDYGYTF
cdr3_nt: TGCAGTGCTAGAGATAGTACAGGGGGCGACTATGGCTACACCTTC

d_call: NA
v_call: TRBV6-1
j_call: TRBJ1-2
clone_size: NA
cdr3_aa: CASRNRQHGYTF
cdr3_nt: TGTGCCAGCAGGAATAGACAGCATGGCTACACCTTC

d_call: NA
v_call: TRBV5-1
j_call: TRBJ1-1
clone_size: NA
cdr3_aa: CASSLAPGASTEAFF
cdr3_nt: TGCGCCAGCAGCTTGGCCCCTGGGGCCTCCACTGAAGCTTTCTTT

d_call: TRBD2
v_call: TRBV7-8
j_call: TRBJ2-1
clone_size: NA
cdr3_aa: CASSQRGLAGDNEQFF
cdr3_nt: TGTGCCAGCAGCCAACGCGGACTAGCGGGGGACAATGAGCAGTTCTTC

d_call: NA
v_call: TRBV30
j_call: TRBJ1-5
clone_size: few
cdr3_aa: CAWRARGARTGNQPQHF
cdr3_nt: TGTGCCTGGAGGGCCCGAGGAGCAAGGACGGGGAATCAGCCCCAGCATTTT

d_call: NA
v_call: TRBV27
j_call: TRBJ1-1
clone_size: NA
cdr3_aa: CASSATGGGPGTEAFF
cdr3_nt: TGTGCCAGCAGCGCCACCGGGGGGGGGCCGGGCACTGAAGCTTTCTTT

d_call: NA
v_call: TRBV18
j_call: TRBJ1-1
clone_size: once
cdr3_aa: CASSPGTGRLNTEAFF
cdr3_nt: TGTGCCAGCTCACCGGGAACAGGGCGATTGAACACTGAAGCTTTCTTT

d_call: NA
v_call: TRBV29-1
j_call: TRBJ1-5
clone_size: medium-sized
cdr3_aa: CSVGQDTGRDQPQHF
cdr3_nt: TGCAGCGTTGGACAGGATACAGGGAGGGATCAGCCCCAGCATTTT

d_call: TRBD1
v_call: TRBV19
j_call: TRBJ2-2
clone_size: NA
cdr3_aa: CASSARTGNTGELFF
cdr3_nt: TGTGCCAGTAGTGCCAGGACAGGGAATACCGGGGAGCTGTTTTTT

d_call: TRBD2
v_call: TRBV4-2
j_call: TRBJ2-2
clone_size: NA
cdr3_aa: CASSQDSLAGNTGELFF
cdr3_nt: TGTGCCAGCAGCCAAGATAGTCTAGCGGGGAACACCGGGGAGCTGTTTTTT

d_call: NA
v_call: TRBV6-2/TRBV6-3
j_call: TRBJ2-3
clone_size: few
cdr3_aa: CASSSSGRVADTQYF
cdr3_nt: TGTGCCAGCAGTTCCTCGGGTAGGGTCGCAGATACGCAGTATTTT

d_call: NA
v_call: TRBV7-8
j_call: TRBJ2-3
clone_size: NA
cdr3_aa: CASSLGAYTDTQYF
cdr3_nt: TGTGCCAGCAGCTTAGGCGCATACACAGATACGCAGTATTTT

d_call: TRBD1
v_call: TRBV7-6
j_call: TRBJ1-1
clone_size: NA
cdr3_aa: CASSTQGQGTEAFF
cdr3_nt: TGTGCCAGCAGCACACAGGGGCAGGGCACTGAAGCTTTCTTT

d_call: NA
v_call: TRBV20-1
j_call: TRBJ2-7
clone_size: NA
cdr3_aa: CSAKPQGTYEQYF
cdr3_nt: TGCAGTGCTAAGCCGCAGGGGACCTACGAGCAGTACTTC

d_call: NA
v_call: TRBV20-1
j_call: TRBJ1-5
clone_size: few
cdr3_aa: CSAIGQFDQPQHF
cdr3_nt: TGCAGTGCTATAGGACAGTTTGATCAGCCCCAGCATTTT

d_call: NA
v_call: TRBV7-8
j_call: TRBJ1-2
clone_size: few
cdr3_aa: CASSLGNSPNYGYTF
cdr3_nt: TGTGCCAGCAGCTTAGGTAACAGCCCGAACTATGGCTACACCTTC

d_call: NA
v_call: TRBV6-2/TRBV6-3
j_call: TRBJ1-1
clone_size: NA
cdr3_aa: CASSYSSGALNTEAFF
cdr3_nt: TGTGCCAGCAGTTACTCGTCAGGGGCCTTAAACACTGAAGCTTTCTTT

d_call: NA
v_call: TRBV19
j_call: TRBJ2-3
clone_size: few
cdr3_aa: CASSSATSTDTQYF
cdr3_nt: TGTGCCAGTAGTTCGGCAACTAGCACAGATACGCAGTATTTT